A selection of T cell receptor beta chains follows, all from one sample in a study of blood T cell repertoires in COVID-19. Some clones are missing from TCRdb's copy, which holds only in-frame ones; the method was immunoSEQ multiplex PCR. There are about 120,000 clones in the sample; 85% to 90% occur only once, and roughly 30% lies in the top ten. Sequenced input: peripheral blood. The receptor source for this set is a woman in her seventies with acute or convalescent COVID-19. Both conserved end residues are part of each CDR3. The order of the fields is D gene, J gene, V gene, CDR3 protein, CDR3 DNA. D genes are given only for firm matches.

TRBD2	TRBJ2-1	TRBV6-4	CASSDSTSGPNEQFF	TGTGCCAGCAGTGACTCGACTAGCGGCCCCAATGAGCAGTTCTTC
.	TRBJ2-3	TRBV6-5	CASSYTSRGSDTQYF	TGTGCCAGCAGTTACACTTCAAGGGGGTCCGATACGCAGTATTTT
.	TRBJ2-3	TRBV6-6	CASSWPQTDTQYF	TGTGCCAGCAGTTGGCCTCAAACAGATACGCAGTATTTT
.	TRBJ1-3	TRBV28	CASTLLDSSSGNTIYF	TGTGCCAGCACCCTTCTAGACTCCAGCTCTGGAAACACCATATATTTT
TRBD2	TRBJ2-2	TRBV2	CASSEVSGGWAGELFF	TGTGCCAGCAGTGAAGTTAGCGGGGGCTGGGCCGGGGAGCTGTTTTTT
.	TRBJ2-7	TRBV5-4	CASSSSGTLNEQYF	TGTGCCAGCAGCTCAAGCGGCACTCTCAACGAGCAGTACTTC
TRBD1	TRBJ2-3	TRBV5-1	CASSPPGTGVDTQYF	TGCGCCAGCAGCCCCCCCGGGACAGGGGTTGATACGCAGTATTTT
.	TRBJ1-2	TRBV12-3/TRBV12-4	CASSLGGDYGYTF	TGTGCCAGCAGTTTGGGGGGGGACTACGGCTACACCTTC
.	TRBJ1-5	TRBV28	CASRDYSNQPQHF	TGTGCCAGCAGAGACTATAGCAATCAGCCCCAGCATTTT
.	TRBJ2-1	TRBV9	CASSVGALVNEQFF	TGTGCCAGCAGCGTAGGGGCTTTGGTCAATGAGCAGTTCTTC
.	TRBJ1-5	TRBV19	CATTQGNNQPQHF	TGTGCCACTACACAGGGAAACAATCAGCCCCAGCATTTT